The T cell receptor (beta chain) described here comes from a study of T cell responses to AZD1222 COVID-19 vaccine. For the study at large: The analysis combined second doses at about 4 or about 12 weeks.

This CDR3 region has 11 residues. Per germline, CDR1 MNHEY and CDR2 SVGAGI. V lost 0 bases and J lost 11, with 6 bases in between. Study findings and constraints: The donor group comprised mostly white British people and more females; the analysis possibly underestimated clonal diversity. Spike-specific TCR breadth and depth went up after people got two AZD1222 doses. The study sampled repertoires only after the peak T cell response.

A remark on this clone: Its specificity is unknown.

Generated by immunoSEQ multiplex PCR, the TCRdb table keeps only in-frame clones and is missing some. The data contain 95,000 to 150,000 clones, 65% to 90% of them singletons. The sequenced sample was peripheral blood, obtained on day 0 of AZD1222 vaccination. This rearrangement joins TRBV6-5 to TRBJ2-3; D gene unclear. The sequence came from an adult in good health. CDR3 loop: CASSYSDGQYF. CDR3 bases: TGTGCCAGCAGTTACTCCGATGGGCAGTATTTT.